The 13 T cell receptor beta chains reported below all come from one sample, sequenced in a study of blood T cell repertoires in COVID-19. The table came from immunoSEQ multiplex PCR; TCRdb's copy has only in-frame clones and leaves some out. This sample has 250,000 to 350,000 clones, with roughly 86% found just once. Sequenced material: peripheral blood. The receptors were sampled from a young woman who had recovered from COVID-19.

The rearrangement links TRBV6-5 to TRBJ2-7, with 11 bases that match TRBD1. Losses at the gene ends were 11 bases for V and 4 bases for J; bases not matched to a gene: 4. The CDR3 consists of 12 residues. The germline V gene encodes CDR1 MNHEY and CDR2 SVGAGI. The CDR3 region has the DNA TGTGCCGTCCGGGACAGGGGGTACGAGCAGTACTTC. Its translation is CAVRDRGYEQYF.

This clone was recorded a few times. This CDR3 is CASTVAWRNTEAFF. Written as DNA, the CDR3 is TGTGCCAGCACCGTAGCTTGGCGGAACACTGAAGCTTTCTTT. V and J are TRBV7-9 and TRBJ1-1; D is ambiguous. Germline V gene lookup returns CDR1 SEHNR and CDR2 FQNEAQ (reference sequence). The CDR3 has 14 amino acids. Trimming took 7 bases from V and 1 from J, leaving 13 bases between them.

The chain is built from TRBV5-1 and TRBJ2-5; possibly TRBD1 for D (6 bases). Germline-derived CDR1 and CDR2 are SGHRS and YFSETQ. CDR3 length: 15 amino acids. Trimming removed 0 bases from V and 2 bases from J, with 11 bases in between. Written as DNA, the CDR3 is TGCGCCAGCAGCTTGGCACAGGGCAAGCAAGAGACCCAGTACTTC. Its translation is CASSLAQGKQETQYF. The full variable domain, completed using reference TRBV5-1 and TRBJ2-5, is KAGVTQTPRYLIKTRGQQVTLSCSPISGHRSVSWYQQTPGQGLQFLFEYFSETQRNKGNFPGRFSGRQFSNSRSEMNVSTLELGDSALYLCASSLAQGKQETQYFGPGTRLLVL.

The gene calls are TRBV4-1 and TRBJ1-2, with D possibly TRBD1 on 5 matching bases. V was cut by 3 bases and J by 5 bases, with 19 bases left in between. The germline V gene encodes CDR1 MGHRA and CDR2 YSYEKL. The CDR3 has 16 amino acids. In DNA, the CDR3 is TGCGCCAGCAGCCACCCTCAGGGCCGTGGTGATTATGGCTACACCTTC. As protein: CASSHPQGRGDYGYTF.

The rearrangement joins TRBV30 to TRBJ2-3, with 10 bases lining up with TRBD2. The junction had 10 bases not matched to a gene; V was cut back by 5 bases and J by 5 bases. Per the germline V gene, CDR1 is GTSNPN and CDR2 is SVGIG (reference sequence). This CDR3 has 15 amino acids. The CDR3 region is CAWSWTSGFGDTQYF. The DNA for the CDR3 is TGTGCCTGGTCCTGGACTAGCGGCTTTGGAGATACGCAGTATTTT. The full variable domain, its missing parts supplied by reference TRBV30 and TRBJ2-3, is SQTIHQWPATLVQPVGSPLSLECTVEGTSNPNLYWYRQAAGRGLQLLFYSVGIGQISSEVPQNLSASRPQDRQFILSSKKLLLSDSGFYLCAWSWTSGFGDTQYFGPGTRLTVL.

The rearrangement links TRBV9 to TRBJ2-7; TRBD2 matches at 11 bases. The CDR3 loop spans 15 amino acids. From germline, CDR1 is SGDLS and CDR2 YYNGEE. The V gene end was trimmed by 4 bases and the J gene end by 3 bases; junction bases not matched to a gene: 6. CDR3 bases: TGTGCCAGCAGCTTCGGACTAGCGGGTGGCTACGAGCAGTACTTC. Amino acids: CASSFGLAGGYEQYF.

This clone has just one count. An end of the junction does not agree with germline; a read error may underlie this. The chain recombines TRBV10-3 with TRBJ2-7, with TRBD2 matching over 9 bases. Germline assignment: CDR1 ENHRY and CDR2 SYGVKD. The CDR3 covers 14 residues. The CDR3 DNA reads TGTGCCATCAGTCCGCATGGGGGCGGGAGGGCCTGGGAGTTC. This gives the protein CAISPHGGGRAWEF.

This chain uses TRBV7-8 with TRBJ1-2; no definite D call. Trimming cost V 5 bases and J 4 bases, with 17 bases left between them. CDR1 is SGHVS, CDR2 FQNEAQ, per germline. The CDR3 runs to 15 residues. CDR3 bases: TGTGCCAGCAGCGCGGGAGTCTCTTCATTCTATGGCTACACCTTC. Translating gives CASSAGVSSFYGYTF.

This chain links TRBV5-4 with TRBJ1-2, with 7 bases lining up with TRBD1. The V and J ends lost 0 bases and 4 bases, in that order; junction bases with no gene match: 9. Germline V gene data show CDR1 as SGHNT and CDR2 as YYREEE (reference sequence). The CDR3 length is 16 residues. The CDR3 reads CASSLATGSLIYGYTF. The CDR3 coding sequence is TGTGCCAGCAGCTTGGCGACAGGGTCTCTTATCTATGGCTACACCTTC.

The chain joins TRBV20-1 to TRBJ1-2; 8 nucleotides agree with TRBD1. Germline CDR1 and CDR2: DFQATT and SNEGSKA (reference sequence). With 3 bases clipped from V and 0 bases from J, the junction kept 9 bases outside the gene matches. The CDR3 length is 16 residues. The CDR3 nucleotides are TGCAGTGCTAGTAGACCGGGGACAGGAGCTAACTATGGCTACACCTTC. Amino acid sequence: CSASRPGTGANYGYTF.

CDR3 protein: CASSLAGGNQPQHF. The CDR3 nucleotides are TGTGCCAGCAGCCTAGCGGGAGGCAATCAGCCCCAGCATTTT. This sequence joins TRBV5-6 and TRBJ1-5; D is ambiguous. V dropped 4 bases and J dropped 2 bases, with 10 bases sitting between them. The V gene's germline CDR1 is SGHDT and CDR2 YYEEEE. The CDR3 extends over 14 amino acids.

The J gene is TRBJ1-1, the V gene TRBV6-2 or TRBV6-3; D unclear. The CDR3 is 14 residues long. V lost 5 bases and J lost 1, with 11 bases in between. The germline V gene encodes CDR1 MNHEY and CDR2 SVGEGT. The CDR3, as DNA: TGTGCCAGCAGTCCCGAGGCAGAGAACACTGAAGCTTTCTTT. Translated, it gives CASSPEAENTEAFF.

The rearrangement links TRBV4-1 to TRBJ1-5; 10 nucleotides match TRBD1. J lost 1 base, V lost 0 bases, and 3 bases had no gene match. The CDR3 spans 17 residues. CDR1 and CDR2 (germline): MGHRA, YSYEKL. In nucleotides, the CDR3 is TGCGCCAGCAGCCAAGATGGGACAGGGGTGAGCAATCAGCCCCAGCATTTT. This codes for CASSQDGTGVSNQPQHF.